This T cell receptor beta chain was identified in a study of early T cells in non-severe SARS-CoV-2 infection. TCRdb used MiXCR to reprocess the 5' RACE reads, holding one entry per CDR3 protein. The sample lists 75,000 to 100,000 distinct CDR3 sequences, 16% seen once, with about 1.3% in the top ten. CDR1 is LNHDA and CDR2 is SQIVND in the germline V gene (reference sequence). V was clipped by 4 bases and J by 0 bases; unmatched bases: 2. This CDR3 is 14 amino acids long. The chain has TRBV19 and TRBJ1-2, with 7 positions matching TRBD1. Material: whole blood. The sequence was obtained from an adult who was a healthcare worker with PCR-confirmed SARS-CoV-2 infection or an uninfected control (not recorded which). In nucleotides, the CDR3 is TGTGCCAGTAGTAAGGGGGCTTCTAACTATGGCTACACCTTC. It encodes CASSKGASNYGYTF.